These 23 T cell receptor beta chains came from one sample sequenced in a study of OX40 agonist ivuxolimab in advanced cancers. Clones were read by immunoSEQ multiplex PCR, and TCRdb kept only the in-frame ones, dropping some. The data contain tens of thousands of clones, over 80% of them seen just once; the ten biggest clones take up about 4.4%. The starting material was CD4+ or CD8+ T cells sorted from blood, obtained in a trial of the OX40 agonist ivuxolimab. All receptors come from an adult with an advanced solid tumor such as melanoma, head and neck, liver or kidney cancer.

The V gene is TRBV5-4, the J gene TRBJ2-2; possibly TRBD1 or TRBD2 for D (5 bases each). Trimming cost V 9 bases and J 5 bases, with 11 bases left between them. The CDR3 runs 12 residues. Germline values: CDR1 SGHNT, CDR2 YYREEE (reference sequence). The CDR3 DNA is TGTGCCACAAACGAGGGGACCGGGGAGCTGTTTTTT. This encodes CATNEGTGELFF.

The chain recombines TRBV7-9 with TRBJ2-5, with a weak D call TRBD2 (5 bases). Germline assignment: CDR1 SEHNR and CDR2 FQNEAQ (reference sequence). The CDR3 contains 14 residues. The V and J ends lost 4 bases and 5 bases respectively, with 14 bases between them. CDR3: CASSSVASGETQYF. Here the CDR3 DNA reads TGTGCCAGCAGCTCGGTTGCCTCGGGGGAGACCCAGTACTTC.

This clone has a handful of counts. The chain is built from TRBV9 and TRBJ2-3, with D possibly matching TRBD2 (6 bases). The CDR3 runs to 14 residues. The V and J ends lost 0 bases and 6 bases respectively, with 11 bases between them. The germline V gene encodes CDR1 SGDLS and CDR2 YYNGEE. CDR3 DNA sequence: TGTGCCAGCAGCGTAGGTGCGGGATGGGATACGCAGTATTTT. It yields the protein CASSVGAGWDTQYF.

The chain has TRBV27 and TRBJ2-1; maybe TRBD2 (6 bases). The V gene's germline CDR1 is MNHEY and CDR2 SMNVEV (reference sequence). The CDR3 runs 15 residues. Trimming took 6 bases from V and 7 from J, leaving 19 bases between them. The CDR3 nucleotides read TGTGCCAGCAGGGCGGGATCTTGGGGTAATAATGAGCAGTTCTTC. Protein product: CASRAGSWGNNEQFF.

Regarding this clone: The sample contains more than one DNA sequence encoding this CDR3. V usage is TRBV9 and J usage is TRBJ1-1; D might be TRBD1 (5 bases). Germline V gene sequence: CDR1 SGDLS, CDR2 YYNGEE. The CDR3 covers 13 residues. Trimming removed 0 bases from V and 4 bases from J, with 7 bases in between. The CDR3 here is CASSVGGATEAFF. The CDR3 DNA is TGTGCCAGCAGCGTAGGAGGGGCCACTGAAGCTTTCTTT.

The chain carries TRBV9 and TRBJ1-4; TRBD1 is a possible D gene (5 bases). The length of the CDR3 is 17 residues. From germline, CDR1 is SGDLS and CDR2 YYNGEE. Between the trimmed V and J ends, which lost 0 bases and 0 bases, there was a span of 12 bases. The CDR3 DNA is TGTGCCAGCAGCGTAGAGTCAGGGCTTACAACTAATGAAAAACTGTTTTTT. Its translation is CASSVESGLTTNEKLFF.

The chain has TRBV6-6 and TRBJ2-1; TRBD2 matches at 15 bases. V was pared by 11 bases and J by 6 bases, with 5 bases of the junction left unmatched. The germline V gene has CDR1 MNHNY and CDR2 SVGAGI (reference sequence). The CDR3 is 14 amino acids. CDR3 amino acids: CACTGLAGGNEQFF. CDR3 in DNA: TGTGCCTGTACGGGACTAGCGGGAGGCAATGAGCAGTTCTTC.

The genes are TRBV28 and TRBJ2-7; 8 bases fit TRBD1. The V gene's germline CDR1 is MDHEN and CDR2 SYDVKM. The CDR3 length is 15 residues. Losses at the gene ends were 5 bases for V and 6 bases for J; bases not matched to a gene: 12. The CDR3 is CASSASWQGASEQYF. The CDR3 DNA is TGTGCCAGCAGTGCTAGTTGGCAGGGGGCTTCCGAGCAGTACTTC.

The J gene is TRBJ2-7, the V gene TRBV30; 7 bases agree with TRBD2. V was pared by 0 bases and J by 3 bases, with 11 bases of the junction left unmatched. This CDR3 comprises 16 residues. CDR1 is GTSNPN and CDR2 is SVGIG in the germline V gene (reference sequence). DNA for the CDR3: TGTGCCTGGAGTGTAGGCGCCGCGGGAGCCAACTACGAGCAGTACTTC. Amino acids: CAWSVGAAGANYEQYF.

The table lists this clone with a count of one. The chain carries TRBV2 and TRBJ1-1; TRBD1 agrees at 10 bases. The CDR3 extends over 14 amino acids. The germline gives CDR1 SNHLY, CDR2 FYNNEI. The junction had 3 bases not matched to a gene; V was cut back by 8 bases and J by 0 bases. CDR3 sequence reads: CASGDRGLNTEAFF. In DNA, the CDR3 is TGTGCCAGCGGGGACAGGGGATTGAACACTGAAGCTTTCTTT.

This clone appeared once. The V and J genes are TRBV5-1 and TRBJ1-2; tentatively, D is TRBD1 (5 bases). Germline CDR1 SGHRS, CDR2 YFSETQ. V lost 3 bases to trimming and J lost 2 bases, with 14 bases between them. This CDR3 spans 15 amino acids. The CDR3 is CASSSTTVRNYGYTF. The CDR3 region has the DNA TGCGCCAGCAGCTCGACGACAGTCCGCAACTATGGCTACACCTTC.

V usage is TRBV29-1 and J usage is TRBJ2-7, with 8 bases identical to TRBD1. This CDR3 has 13 amino acids. V lost 4 bases and J lost 5; bases outside the gene matches: 7. The V gene's germline CDR1 is SQVTM and CDR2 ANQGSEA. CDR3 DNA: TGCAGCGTTGCAGGGGGCTCCCTAAACGAGCAGTACGTC. It encodes CSVAGGSLNEQYV.

The chain is built from TRBV19 and TRBJ2-1; 8 positions match TRBD1. Germline trimming cut 5 bases from V and 5 bases from J; bases unmatched to any gene: 8. Germline V gives CDR1 LNHDA, CDR2 SQIVND (reference sequence). The CDR3 loop spans 15 amino acids. CDR3 in amino acids: CASSSGQVLNNEQFF. The CDR3 DNA follows: TGTGCCAGTAGTTCGGGACAGGTCCTCAACAATGAGCAGTTCTTC.

Only one count was recorded for this clone. V and J are TRBV19 and TRBJ2-2, with D perhaps TRBD2 (6 bases). V was clipped by 3 bases and J by 3 bases, with 14 bases between them. Germline V gives CDR1 LNHDA, CDR2 SQIVND (reference sequence). The CDR3 runs to 16 residues. CDR3 in DNA: TGTGCCAGTAGTATCGGGACTGGTTCATACACCGGGGAGCTGTTTTTT. Translating it yields CASSIGTGSYTGELFF.

The rearrangement joins TRBV5-3 to TRBJ2-3, with D perhaps matching TRBD1 or TRBD2 (5 bases each). TRBV5-3 is known as an ORF, though its function is uncertain. The CDR3 contains 15 residues. V was trimmed by 4 bases and J by 1 base, leaving 13 bases between them. The CDR3 DNA follows: TGTGCCAGAAGCGCCCGGGGCAGGGGCACAGATACGCAGTATTTT. Translation: CARSARGRGTDTQYF.

This rearrangement joins TRBV28 to TRBJ2-7; 7 bases map to TRBD1. This CDR3 spans 16 amino acids. From germline, CDR1 is MDHEN and CDR2 SYDVKM. J gave up 2 bases and V 6 bases, and 13 bases lay outside the gene matches. CDR3 in amino acids: CASRSPTGVPTYEQYV. CDR3 sequence (DNA): TGTGCCAGCAGATCACCAACAGGGGTTCCGACCTACGAGCAGTACGTC.

The V call is TRBV7-2, the J call TRBJ2-7; 7 bases are a match to TRBD1. Trimming at V came to 3 bases and at J to 2 bases, leaving 10 bases not matched to a gene. CDR1 and CDR2 from the germline V gene are SGHTA and FQGNSA. CDR3 length: 16 residues. The DNA of the CDR3 is TGTGCCAGCAGCTTTCTATTCCGGGACAGTCCCTACGAGCAGTACTTC. Its translation: CASSFLFRDSPYEQYF.

The chain employs TRBV5-8 and TRBJ2-7; D uncertain. V was pared by 5 bases and J by 3 bases, with 18 bases between. Germline assignment: CDR1 SGHTS and CDR2 YDEGEE. The CDR3 contains 15 residues. The CDR3 loop is CASSVEPPFDYEQYV. In nucleotides, the CDR3 is TGTGCCAGCAGTGTAGAGCCCCCCTTCGACTACGAGCAGTACGTC.

The table lists this clone with a count of one. V is TRBV4-1 and J is TRBJ2-2; weak D call: TRBD2 (5 bases). This CDR3 comprises 16 residues. V was cut by 1 base and J by 6 bases, with 15 bases left in between. Germline-derived CDR1 and CDR2 are MGHRA and YSYEKL. The chain's CDR3 is CASSQARGRLAGELFF. DNA of the CDR3: TGCGCCAGCAGCCAAGCTCGGGGTCGCTTGGCCGGGGAGCTGTTTTTT.

This clone has a handful of counts. The CDR3 here is CSVGLGAYEQYF. The CDR3 DNA reads TGCAGCGTTGGTCTGGGGGCCTACGAGCAGTACTTC. The J gene is TRBJ2-7, the V gene TRBV29-1; D is possibly TRBD1 or TRBD2 (5 bases each). The CDR3 has 12 amino acids. The germline CDR1 and CDR2 sequences are SQVTM and ANQGSEA. V lost 4 bases to trimming and J lost 2 bases, with 9 bases between them.

The CDR3 here is CASSYSVGRGTGELFF. The CDR3 DNA sequence: TGTGCCAGCAGTTACTCGGTCGGGAGGGGGACCGGGGAGCTGTTTTTT. This chain uses TRBV6-5 with TRBJ2-2; TRBD2 aligns across 8 bases. V shed 0 bases, J shed 5 bases, and the junction held 5 bases outside the gene matches. The V gene's germline CDR1 is MNHEY and CDR2 SVGAGI. The CDR3 extends over 16 amino acids.

The DNA of the CDR3 is TGCGCCAGCAGCCGAACCGGGACAGGGAGTACCGGGGAGCTGTTTTTT. Translation gives CASSRTGTGSTGELFF. The V call is TRBV4-1, the J call TRBJ2-2; 9 positions agree with TRBD1. Looked up from germline, CDR1 is MGHRA and CDR2 is YSYEKL. This CDR3 is 16 amino acids long. Unmatched junction bases numbered 8, after V lost 4 bases and J lost 5 bases.

The chain uses TRBV11-2 and TRBJ2-7, with 9 bases that match TRBD1. Germline V CDR1 and CDR2: SGHAT, FQNNGV. V lost 7 bases and J lost 6; bases outside the gene matches: 13. CDR3 size: 15 residues. The CDR3 spells CASTPTGTGYSEQYV. As DNA, the CDR3 is TGTGCCAGCACCCCCACCGGGACAGGGTACTCCGAGCAGTACGTC.